The entry below describes one T cell receptor beta chain. It has no known antigen specificity. Base qualities are not provided; no much larger clone lies one nucleotide away. RNA was extracted using the RNeasy kit, and roughly 0.5 to 1 ug of the RNA was reverse transcribed with random hexamers. The immunoSEQ multiplex PCR assay, covering 54 Vbeta and 13 Jbeta segments, was used to amplify TCR beta CDR3 regions. To correct PCR amplification bias, a synthetic template baseline was used for both primer optimization and computational correction. On the study's bioinformatics: Only productive sequences were kept, with reads annotated to V, D and J genes according to IMGT and analyzed in immunoSEQ Analyzer. To calculate clonality, Shannon entropy was normalized by log2 of the number of productive unique sequences and then subtracted from one. For each patient and control, public and private clones were evaluated among the 100 most prevalent clones. Susac-specific clones were defined as absent from healthy and MS cohorts, around 970 published viral clones and other ImmuneACCESS disease sequences. TCRdb reprocessed the public reads (quality trimming at Q25 with fastp, clone calling with MiXCR) and kept in-frame beta chains. CDR3 protein sequences are deduplicated, and each keeps its most common genes and DNA. The V and J calls were not made by the authors but by TCRdb's processing. The sample table lists about 150,000 distinct CDR3 sequences, 94% of them with a count of one. The top ten constitute roughly 0.083% of the sample.

The sample belongs to a study of CD8 T cells in Susac syndrome (dated by TCRdb to between 2018 and 2021). In terms of the full investigation: Repertoire sequencing was used to test whether CD8+ T cell activation and differentiation in Susac syndrome was antigen driven.

Peripheral blood CD8+ and CD4+ T cells from healthy donors, Susac syndrome patients and multiple sclerosis patients were profiled by high-throughput TCR beta sequencing. Healthy donors were age- and sex-matched controls. Bulk CD8+ and CD4+ T cells were purified by magnetic negative isolation, while CD8+ TEMRA cells were enriched using FACS. Blood was collected in EDTA tubes and processed within 24 hours, with PBMCs isolated through density gradient centrifugation. PBMCs intended for TCR sequencing were frozen in liquid nitrogen and were later thawed in a 37 degrees C water bath. A purity of at least 90% was achieved for sorted or isolated CD4+, CD8+ and CD8+ TEMRA cells. Here is what the overall study found, with its caveats: The number of individuals in the TCR sequencing and HLA analysis was recognized as being relatively small.

The germline V gene encodes CDR1 SGHAT and CDR2 FQNNGV. Counted from cysteine to phenylalanine, this CDR3 has 12 amino acids. The entry retains the CDR3 DNA only, 36 bases that are in frame from base 1. At the junction V is shortened by 0 bases and J by 6 bases, with 5 bases in between. The rearranged segments are TRBV11-2 and TRBJ1-1; the D gene cannot be resolved reliably. The sample consisted of CD4+ T cells from PBMCs. This sequence was found in a human donor in good health. The CDR3: CASSLDRSEAFF. The DNA is TGTGCCAGCAGCTTAGATCGGTCTGAAGCTTTCTTT.